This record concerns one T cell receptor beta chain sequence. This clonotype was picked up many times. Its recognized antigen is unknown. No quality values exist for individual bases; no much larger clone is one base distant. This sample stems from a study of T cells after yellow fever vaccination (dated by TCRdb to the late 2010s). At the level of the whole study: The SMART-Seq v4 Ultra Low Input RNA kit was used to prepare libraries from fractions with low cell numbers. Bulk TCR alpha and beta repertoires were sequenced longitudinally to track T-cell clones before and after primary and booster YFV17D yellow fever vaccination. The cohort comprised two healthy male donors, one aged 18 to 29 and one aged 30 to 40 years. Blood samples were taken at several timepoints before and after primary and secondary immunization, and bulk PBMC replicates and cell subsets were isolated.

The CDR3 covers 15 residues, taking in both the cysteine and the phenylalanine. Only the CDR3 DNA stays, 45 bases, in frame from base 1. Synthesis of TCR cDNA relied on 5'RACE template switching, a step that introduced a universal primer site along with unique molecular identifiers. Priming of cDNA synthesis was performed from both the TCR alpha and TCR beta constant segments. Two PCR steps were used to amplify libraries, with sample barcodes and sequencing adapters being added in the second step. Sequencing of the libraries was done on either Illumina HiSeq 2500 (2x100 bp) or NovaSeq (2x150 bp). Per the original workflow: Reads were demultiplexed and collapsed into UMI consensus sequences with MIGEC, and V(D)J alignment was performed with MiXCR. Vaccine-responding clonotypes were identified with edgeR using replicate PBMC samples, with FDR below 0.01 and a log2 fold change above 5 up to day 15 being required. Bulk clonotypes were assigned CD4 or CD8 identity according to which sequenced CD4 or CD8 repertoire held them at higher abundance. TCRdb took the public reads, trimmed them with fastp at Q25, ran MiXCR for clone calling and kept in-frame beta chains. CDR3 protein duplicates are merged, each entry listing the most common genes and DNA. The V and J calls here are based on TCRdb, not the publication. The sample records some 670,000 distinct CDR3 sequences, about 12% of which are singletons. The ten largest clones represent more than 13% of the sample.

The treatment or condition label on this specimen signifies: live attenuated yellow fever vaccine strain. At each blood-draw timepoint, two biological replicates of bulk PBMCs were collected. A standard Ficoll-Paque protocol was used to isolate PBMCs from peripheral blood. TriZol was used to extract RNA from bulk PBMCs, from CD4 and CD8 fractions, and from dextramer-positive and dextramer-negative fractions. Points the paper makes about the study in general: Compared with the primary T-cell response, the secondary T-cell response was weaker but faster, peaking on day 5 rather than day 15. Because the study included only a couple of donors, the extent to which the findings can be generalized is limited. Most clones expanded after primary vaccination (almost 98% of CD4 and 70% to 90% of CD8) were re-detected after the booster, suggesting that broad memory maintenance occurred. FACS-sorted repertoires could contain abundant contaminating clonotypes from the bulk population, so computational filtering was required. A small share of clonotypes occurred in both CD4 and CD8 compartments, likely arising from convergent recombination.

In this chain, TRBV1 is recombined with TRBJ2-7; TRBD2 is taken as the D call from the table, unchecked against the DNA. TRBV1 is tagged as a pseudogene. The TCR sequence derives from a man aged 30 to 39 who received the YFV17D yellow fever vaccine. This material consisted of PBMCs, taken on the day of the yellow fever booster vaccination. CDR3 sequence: CTSSPEGGLTYEQYF. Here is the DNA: TGCACCAGCAGCCCGGAGGGAGGTCTGACCTACGAGCAGTACTTC.